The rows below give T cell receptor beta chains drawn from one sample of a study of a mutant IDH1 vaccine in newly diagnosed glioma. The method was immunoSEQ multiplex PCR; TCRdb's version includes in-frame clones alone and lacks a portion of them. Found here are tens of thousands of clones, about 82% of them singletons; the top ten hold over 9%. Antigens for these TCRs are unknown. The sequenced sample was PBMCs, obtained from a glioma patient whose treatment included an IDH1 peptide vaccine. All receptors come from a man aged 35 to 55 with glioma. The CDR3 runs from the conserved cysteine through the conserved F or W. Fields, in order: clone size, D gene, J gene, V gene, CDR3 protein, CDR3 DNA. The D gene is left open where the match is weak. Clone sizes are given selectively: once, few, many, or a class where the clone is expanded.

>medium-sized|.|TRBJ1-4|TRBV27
CASRSLGPGVEKLFF
TGTGCCAGCAGATCCTTGGGGCCCGGGGTTGAAAAACTGTTTTTT
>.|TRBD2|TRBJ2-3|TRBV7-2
CASSPQREGRDGTDTQYF
TGTGCCAGCAGCCCCCAGCGGGAGGGCCGGGATGGCACAGATACGCAGTATTTT
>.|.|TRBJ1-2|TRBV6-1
CASSELDSSNYGYTF
TGTGCCAGCAGTGAACTGGACAGCTCTAACTATGGCTACACCTTC
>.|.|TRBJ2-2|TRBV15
CATSRTPGELFF
TGTGCCACCAGCAGGACCCCCGGGGAGCTGTTTTTT
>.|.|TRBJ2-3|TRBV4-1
CASSPGEHADTQYF
TGCGCCAGCAGCCCGGGAGAGCATGCAGATACGCAGTATTTT
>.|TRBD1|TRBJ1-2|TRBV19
CASSPTGGARGYTF
TGTGCCAGTAGCCCGACAGGGGGCGCAAGGGGCTACACCTTC
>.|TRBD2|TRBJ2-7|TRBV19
CASSTMAGRDEQYF
TGTGCCAGTAGTACCATGGCAGGGAGGGACGAGCAGTACTTC
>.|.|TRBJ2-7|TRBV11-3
CASSSSPTYEQYF
TGTGCCAGCAGCTCCTCCCCCACCTACGAGCAGTACTTC
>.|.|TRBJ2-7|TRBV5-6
CASSLIKGPDEQYF
TGTGCCAGCAGCTTGATCAAAGGGCCCGACGAGCAGTACTTC
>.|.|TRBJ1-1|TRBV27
CASSLSGFAGTEAFF
TGTGCCAGCAGTTTATCCGGTTTTGCGGGCACTGAAGCTTTCTTT
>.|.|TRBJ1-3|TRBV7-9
CASSSAGETISGNTIYF
TGTGCCAGCAGCTCCGCTGGCGAGACCATCTCTGGAAACACCATATATTTT
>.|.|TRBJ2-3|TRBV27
CASSFAGADTQYF
TGTGCCAGCAGTTTTGCGGGTGCGGATACGCAGTATTTT
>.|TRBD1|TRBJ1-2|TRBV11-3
CASRLTGQGWYGYTF
TGTGCCAGCAGACTTACCGGACAGGGGTGGTATGGCTACACCTTC
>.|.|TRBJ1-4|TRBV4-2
CASSHRQGNTNEKLFF
TGTGCCAGCAGCCACCGCCAGGGGAACACTAATGAAAAACTGTTTTTT
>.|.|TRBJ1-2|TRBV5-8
CASSGQRGIYGYTF
TGTGCCAGCAGCGGACAGAGGGGTATCTATGGCTACACCTTC
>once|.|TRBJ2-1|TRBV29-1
CSVEESGNEQFF
TGCAGCGTTGAAGAATCGGGCAATGAGCAGTTCTTC
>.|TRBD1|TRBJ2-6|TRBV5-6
CASGTVAPGANVLTF
TGTGCCAGCGGGACAGTCGCTCCTGGGGCCAACGTCCTGACTTTC
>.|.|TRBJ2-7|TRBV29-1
CSVKASAHEQYF
TGCAGCGTGAAGGCTAGCGCCCACGAGCAGTACTTC
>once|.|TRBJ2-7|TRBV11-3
CASSLETAYEQYF
TGTGCCAGCAGCTTAGAGACAGCCTACGAGCAGTACTTC
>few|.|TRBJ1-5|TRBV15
CATSRDLGHNQPQHF
TGTGCCACCAGCAGAGATTTGGGACATAATCAGCCCCAGCATTTT
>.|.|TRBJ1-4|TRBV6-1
CASSNTGSTNEKLFF
TGTGCCAGCAGTAACACAGGGAGCACTAATGAAAAACTGTTTTTT
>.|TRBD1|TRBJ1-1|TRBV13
CASSFGTGGSLNTEAFF
TGTGCCAGCAGCTTTGGGACAGGGGGATCCTTGAACACTGAAGCTTTCTTT
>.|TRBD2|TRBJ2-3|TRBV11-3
CASSLAGPSSTDTQYF
TGTGCCAGCAGTTTAGCGGGACCTTCTAGCACAGATACGCAGTATTTT
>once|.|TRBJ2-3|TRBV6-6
CASSGDTQGTDTQYF
TGTGCCAGCAGTGGGGACACCCAAGGCACAGATACGCAGTATTTT
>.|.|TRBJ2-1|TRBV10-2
CASTRWRDGVNEQFF
TGCGCCAGCACGAGGTGGAGGGATGGAGTTAATGAGCAGTTCTTC
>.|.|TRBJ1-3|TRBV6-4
CASIIVTSGNTIYF
TGTGCCAGCATCATTGTCACCTCTGGAAACACCATATATTTT
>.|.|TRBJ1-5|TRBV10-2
CASSVTENQPQHF
TGCGCCAGCAGTGTTACTGAAAATCAGCCCCAGCATTTT
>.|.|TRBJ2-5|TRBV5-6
CASSPIGRSGTQYF
TGTGCCAGCAGTCCCATAGGGCGGTCGGGGACCCAGTACTTC
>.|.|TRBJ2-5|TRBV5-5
CASSLAGSETQYF
TGTGCCAGCAGCCTTGCCGGTTCAGAGACCCAGTACTTC
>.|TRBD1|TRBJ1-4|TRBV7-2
CASSLLGQGANEKLFF
TGTGCCAGCAGCCTTCTAGGACAGGGAGCTAATGAAAAACTGTTTTTT
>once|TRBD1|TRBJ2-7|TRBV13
CASQGESSYEQYF
TGTGCCAGTCAGGGGGAAAGCTCCTACGAGCAGTACTTC
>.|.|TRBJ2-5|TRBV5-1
CASSKGTAEETQYF
TGCGCCAGCAGCAAAGGGACGGCCGAAGAGACCCAGTACTTC
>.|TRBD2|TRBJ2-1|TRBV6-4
CASSERPSGSFSSYNEQFF
TGTGCCAGCAGTGAGCGGCCTAGCGGGTCCTTTAGCTCCTACAATGAGCAGTTCTTC
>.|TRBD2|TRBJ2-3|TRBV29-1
CSASGTGDTQYF
TGCAGCGCCAGCGGGACCGGGGATACGCAGTATTTT
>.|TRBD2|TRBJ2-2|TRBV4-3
CASSQSLASANTGELFF
TGCGCCAGCAGCCAATCACTAGCGAGCGCGAACACCGGGGAGCTGTTTTTT
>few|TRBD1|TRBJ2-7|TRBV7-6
CASSSTTGGWSEQYF
TGTGCCAGCAGCTCCACCACAGGGGGGTGGTCCGAGCAGTACTTC
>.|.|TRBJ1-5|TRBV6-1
CASSDYPLNNQPQHF
TGTGCCAGCAGTGACTACCCGTTAAATAATCAGCCCCAGCATTTT
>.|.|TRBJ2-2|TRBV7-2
CASSLAAATGELFF
TGTGCCAGCAGCTTAGCGGCCGCCACCGGGGAGCTGTTTTTT
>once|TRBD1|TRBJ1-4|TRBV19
CASNRGRTGGEKLFF
TGTGCCAGTAATCGGGGAAGGACAGGGGGTGAAAAACTGTTTTTT
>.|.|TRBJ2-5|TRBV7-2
CASSLLGGQVQETQYF
TGTGCCAGCAGCTTACTCGGGGGACAAGTCCAAGAGACCCAGTACTTC
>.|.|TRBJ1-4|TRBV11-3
CASSLGQIATNEKLFF
TGTGCCAGCAGCTTAGGACAGATTGCAACTAATGAAAAACTGTTTTTT